This T cell receptor beta chain was sequenced for a study of cytomegalovirus exposure and HLA in healthy donors. Whole-study findings and limits: CMV serostatus was the only immune exposure information that was available. About 87% or about 30% of the time was how often most TCR beta V segments were productive, according to an earlier analysis. Trimming of TCR beta V- and J-genes showed a link, identified in a later analysis, to a missense DCLRE1C variant.

With respect to this clone: The antigen remains unidentified.

The CDR3 contains 15 residues. Germline V lookup: CDR1 ENHRY, CDR2 SYGVKD. V was shortened by 3 bases and J by 0 bases, with 10 bases between the two germline ends. The PCR contained 60 Vbeta and 13 Jbeta primers. Sequencing used immunoSEQ multiplex PCR; TCRdb keeps in-frame clones, though not all of them. The sample carries 77,000 or so clones, roughly 84% recorded once. The receptor was isolated from a man between 65 and 80 years old in good health and CMV-seropositive. Material: PBMCs. The V and J genes are TRBV10-3 and TRBJ2-3; no clear D. The CDR3 DNA sequence: TGTGCCATCAGTGATTCGAGTGTTAGCACAGATACGCAGTATTTT. Translated: CAISDSSVSTDTQYF.